Listed below are T cell receptor beta chains from one sample, sequenced in a study of cytomegalovirus exposure and HLA in healthy donors. Generated by immunoSEQ multiplex PCR, the TCRdb table keeps only in-frame clones and is missing some. The repertoire has approximately 56,000 clones, roughly 72% of them found once; the top ten carry under 25%. Sample: PBMCs. The receptors were sampled from a woman aged 45 to 65 in good health and CMV-seropositive. Each CDR3 is given with its conserved first and last residue. A D gene is named only where the DNA matches it firmly. Only some rows state a clone size, as once, few, many or a class for expanded clones.

CDR3 DNA: TGCGCCAGCAGTAGACAGGGTTCGGACGAGCAGTACTTC; CDR3 protein: CASSRQGSDEQYF; D gene: TRBD1; clone size: few; V gene: TRBV4-3; J gene: TRBJ2-7
CDR3 DNA: TGTGCCAGCAGGGTACAGGGGGCGCTTTCCGGGGAGCTGTTTTTT; CDR3 protein: CASRVQGALSGELFF; D gene: TRBD1; clone size: -; V gene: TRBV2; J gene: TRBJ2-2
CDR3 DNA: TGTGCCAGCAGCTTGAGCGACGAGCAGTACTTC; CDR3 protein: CASSLSDEQYF; D gene: -; clone size: few; V gene: TRBV5-5; J gene: TRBJ2-7
CDR3 DNA: TGTGCCAGTAGTATAGAACAGGGCAATCAGCCCCAGCATTTT; CDR3 protein: CASSIEQGNQPQHF; D gene: -; clone size: -; V gene: TRBV19; J gene: TRBJ1-5
CDR3 DNA: TGTGCCAGCAGCGGACGGACAGGTCAAGAGACCCAGTACTTC; CDR3 protein: CASSGRTGQETQYF; D gene: TRBD1; clone size: -; V gene: TRBV9; J gene: TRBJ2-5
CDR3 DNA: TGCAGTGCGACACCGCAAGAGACCCAGTACTTC; CDR3 protein: CSATPQETQYF; D gene: -; clone size: -; V gene: TRBV20-1; J gene: TRBJ2-5
CDR3 DNA: TGTGCCAGCAGCCCACGCGGGGGTAATTCACCCCTCCACTTT; CDR3 protein: CASSPRGGNSPLHF; D gene: -; clone size: once; V gene: TRBV7-9; J gene: TRBJ1-6
CDR3 DNA: TGTGCCAGTCGGAGGGGCTTGGGGGAGACCCAGTACTTC; CDR3 protein: CASRRGLGETQYF; D gene: -; clone size: many; V gene: TRBV6-6; J gene: TRBJ2-5
CDR3 DNA: TGTGCCAGCAGCCCCACCGGACTTTGGACGAAAATTCTGAGGGTAGATACGCAGTATTTT; CDR3 protein: CASSPTGLWTKILRVDTQYF; D gene: -; clone size: -; V gene: TRBV2; J gene: TRBJ2-3
CDR3 DNA: TGCAGCGTTGTCGCCAGGGGAGGGCACGAGCAGTACTTC; CDR3 protein: CSVVARGGHEQYF; D gene: -; clone size: few; V gene: TRBV29-1; J gene: TRBJ2-7
CDR3 DNA: TGCGCCAGCAGCCAAGAAGGAGGGGACAATGAGCAGTTCTTC; CDR3 protein: CASSQEGGDNEQFF; D gene: -; clone size: -; V gene: TRBV4-3; J gene: TRBJ2-1
CDR3 DNA: TGTGCCAGCAGCTTTGGGGGGTCTAGCGGTGAGCAGTACTTC; CDR3 protein: CASSFGGSSGEQYF; D gene: TRBD2; clone size: -; V gene: TRBV7-2; J gene: TRBJ2-7
CDR3 DNA: TGTGCCAGTAGTATTAAGGGACAGGGAATCTACGAGCAGTACTTC; CDR3 protein: CASSIKGQGIYEQYF; D gene: TRBD1; clone size: -; V gene: TRBV19; J gene: TRBJ2-7
CDR3 DNA: TGTGCCAGCAGTTTAAGGGCGGGGTCGTTGGAGACCCAGTACTTC; CDR3 protein: CASSLRAGSLETQYF; D gene: -; clone size: -; V gene: TRBV5-6; J gene: TRBJ2-5
CDR3 DNA: TGTGCCAGTAGTAAGGGCGGGGGGCCGATCGATGAGCAGTTCTTC; CDR3 protein: CASSKGGGPIDEQFF; D gene: TRBD2; clone size: -; V gene: TRBV19; J gene: TRBJ2-1
CDR3 DNA: TGCGCCAGCAGCGCAGGGGTCCTAGACACTGAAGCTTTCTTT; CDR3 protein: CASSAGVLDTEAFF; D gene: -; clone size: few; V gene: TRBV4-3; J gene: TRBJ1-1
CDR3 DNA: TGCGCCAGCAGCCAAGATCTACAGGGCAGAGGCTACACCTTC; CDR3 protein: CASSQDLQGRGYTF; D gene: -; clone size: -; V gene: TRBV4-1; J gene: TRBJ1-2
CDR3 DNA: TGTGCCAGTCCGGGGCGGACTAGCGGATCCTCAAGTCTCAATGAGCAGTTCTTC; CDR3 protein: CASPGRTSGSSSLNEQFF; D gene: TRBD2; clone size: -; V gene: TRBV7-9; J gene: TRBJ2-1
CDR3 DNA: TGTGCCAGCAGCTTCAGAAGAGCTTTCTTT; CDR3 protein: CASSFRRAFF; D gene: -; clone size: -; V gene: TRBV5-8; J gene: TRBJ1-1
CDR3 DNA: TGTGCCATCAGTGACGAGACATTGAACACTGAAGCTTTCTTT; CDR3 protein: CAISDETLNTEAFF; D gene: -; clone size: -; V gene: TRBV10-3; J gene: TRBJ1-1
CDR3 DNA: TGTGCCAGCAGCTTCCCACGGGGGGCTAGCGGGAAAACAGATACGCAGTATTTT; CDR3 protein: CASSFPRGASGKTDTQYF; D gene: TRBD2; clone size: -; V gene: TRBV9; J gene: TRBJ2-3
CDR3 DNA: TGTGCCAGCAGCTTAATGCCTTCGGGCATTGGCGGGAGTGGAAGCTCCTACAATGAGCAGTTCTTC; CDR3 protein: CASSLMPSGIGGSGSSYNEQFF; D gene: TRBD2; clone size: once; V gene: TRBV7-3; J gene: TRBJ2-1